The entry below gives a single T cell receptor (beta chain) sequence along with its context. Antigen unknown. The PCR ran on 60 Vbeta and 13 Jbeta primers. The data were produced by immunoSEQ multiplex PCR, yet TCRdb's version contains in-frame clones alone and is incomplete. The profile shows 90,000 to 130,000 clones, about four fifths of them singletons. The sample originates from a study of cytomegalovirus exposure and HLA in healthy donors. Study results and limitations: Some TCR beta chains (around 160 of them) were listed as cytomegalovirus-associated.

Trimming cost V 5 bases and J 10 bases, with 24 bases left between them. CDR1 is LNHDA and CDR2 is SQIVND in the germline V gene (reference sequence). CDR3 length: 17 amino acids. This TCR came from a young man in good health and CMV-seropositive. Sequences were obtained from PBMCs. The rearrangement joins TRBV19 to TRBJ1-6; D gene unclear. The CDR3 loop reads CASSRSNLQQRGSPLHF. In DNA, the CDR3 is TGTGCCAGTAGTCGATCAAACTTACAGCAACGAGGGTCACCCCTCCACTTT. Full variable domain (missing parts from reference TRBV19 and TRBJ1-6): DGGITQSPKYLFRKEGQNVTLSCEQNLNHDAMYWYRQDPGQGLRLIYYSQIVNDFQKGDIAEGYSVSREKKESFPLTVTSAQKNPTAFYLCASSRSNLQQRGSPLHFGNGTRLTVT.